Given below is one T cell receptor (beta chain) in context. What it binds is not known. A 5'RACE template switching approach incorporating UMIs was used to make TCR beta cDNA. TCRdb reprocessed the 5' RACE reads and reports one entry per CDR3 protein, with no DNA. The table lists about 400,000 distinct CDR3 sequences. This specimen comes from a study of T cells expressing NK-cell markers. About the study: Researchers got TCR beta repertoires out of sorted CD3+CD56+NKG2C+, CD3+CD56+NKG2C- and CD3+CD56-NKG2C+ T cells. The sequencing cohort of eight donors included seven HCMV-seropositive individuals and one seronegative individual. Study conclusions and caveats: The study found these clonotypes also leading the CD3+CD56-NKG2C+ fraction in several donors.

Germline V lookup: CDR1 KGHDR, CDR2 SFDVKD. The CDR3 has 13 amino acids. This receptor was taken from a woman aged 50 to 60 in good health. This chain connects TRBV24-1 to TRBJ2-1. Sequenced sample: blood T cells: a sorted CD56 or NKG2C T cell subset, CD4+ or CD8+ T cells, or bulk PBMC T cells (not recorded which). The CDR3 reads CATSDLEGNEQFF.